Sequencing of this T cell receptor (beta chain) was carried out in a study of blood T cell repertoires in COVID-19. Study-wide background: The study drew acute and convalescent COVID-19 samples from the United States, Italy and Spain. PBMCs, B-cell-depleted T cells, or T cells provided the cDNA or gDNA that made up the material.

Germline V gene lookup returns CDR1 SGHTA and CDR2 FQGNSA. CDR3 size: 16 residues. V lost 1 base to trimming and J lost 8 bases, with 15 bases between them. As originally analysed: Nucleated cell counts were estimated from reference gene primer amplification. Produced via immunoSEQ multiplex PCR; TCRdb's table is partial and in-frame only. V and J calls and clone size are those listed in that table; D and trimming were worked out from the DNA. The data show 45,000 to 70,000 clones, 89% seen once. The sample taken for sequencing was peripheral blood. The chain has TRBV7-2 and TRBJ1-6; tentatively, D is TRBD1 (5 bases). This TCR derives from a woman aged 60-75 years with active COVID-19. The CDR3 nucleotides are TGTGCCAGCAGCTTAGTTGGGGGGGGAGACTATTCACCCCTCCACTTT. This encodes CASSLVGGGDYSPLHF.